This T cell receptor beta chain was sequenced in a study of tumor-infiltrating lymphocytes in oesophageal squamous cell carcinoma. TCRdb reanalysed the PCR reads using MiXCR and keeps one entry per CDR3 protein. Among tens of thousands of distinct CDR3 sequences, roughly 32% were seen once, and the ten largest hold about a fifth. The CDR3 has 14 residues. The V gene's germline CDR1 is SGHVS and CDR2 FQNEAQ. The sequenced sample was esophageal tumor tissue. This chain joins TRBV7-8 and TRBJ2-7; D ambiguous. The DNA end is more similar to TRBJ1-2, so the J call may be wrong. The TCR comes from a female donor with esophageal squamous cell carcinoma. The CDR3 DNA reads as TGTGCCAGCAGCTTAGTGGTCGCGGGAGGTGGGTACACCTTC. Encoded protein: CASSLVVAGGGYTF.